The present T cell receptor beta chain was sequenced within a study of blood T cell repertoires in COVID-19. Study in general: The United States, Italy and Spain provided the acute and convalescent COVID-19 samples.

The germline gives CDR1 GTSNPN, CDR2 SVGIG (reference sequence). This CDR3 spans 14 amino acids. Symptom resolution, clearance, or two negative PCRs marked donors in Cohort 3 as recovered. Sequencing used immunoSEQ multiplex PCR; TCRdb keeps in-frame clones, though not all of them. The sample includes some 130,000 clones, roughly four fifths of them seen just once. This receptor was identified in a man younger than 45 who had recovered from COVID-19. V gene TRBV30 combines with J gene TRBJ1-1; the D gene is possibly TRBD1 (5 bases). Material: PBMCs or T cells enriched from blood (not recorded which). The DNA of the CDR3 is TGTGTCCTGGAGACGGTGAAAGGGGACACTGAAGCTTTCTTT. It encodes CVLETVKGDTEAFF. The variable domain in full, completed from reference TRBV30 and TRBJ1-1, reads SQTIHQWPATLVQPVGSPLSLECTVEGTSNPNLYWYRQAAGRGLQLLFYSVGIGQISSEVPQNLSASRPQDRQFILSSKKLLLSDSGFYLCVLETVKGDTEAFFGQGTRLTVV.